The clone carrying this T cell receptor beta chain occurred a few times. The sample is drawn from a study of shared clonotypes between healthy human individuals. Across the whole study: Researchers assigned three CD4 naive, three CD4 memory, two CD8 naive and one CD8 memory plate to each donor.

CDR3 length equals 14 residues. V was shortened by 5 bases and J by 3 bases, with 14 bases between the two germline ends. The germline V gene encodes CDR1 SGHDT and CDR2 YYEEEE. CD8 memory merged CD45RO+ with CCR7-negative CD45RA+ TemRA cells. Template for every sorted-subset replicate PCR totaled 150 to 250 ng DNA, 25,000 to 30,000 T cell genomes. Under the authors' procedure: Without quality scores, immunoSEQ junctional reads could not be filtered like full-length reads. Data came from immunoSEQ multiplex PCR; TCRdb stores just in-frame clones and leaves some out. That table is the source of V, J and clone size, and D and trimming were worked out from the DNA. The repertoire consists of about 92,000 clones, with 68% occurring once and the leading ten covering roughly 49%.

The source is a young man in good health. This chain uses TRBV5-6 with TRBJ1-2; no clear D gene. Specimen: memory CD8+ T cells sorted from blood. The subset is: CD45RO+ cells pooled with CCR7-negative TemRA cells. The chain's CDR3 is CASRPPGSDYGYTF. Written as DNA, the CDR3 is TGTGCCAGCAGACCCCCTGGGTCGGACTATGGCTACACCTTC.